Included here is one T cell receptor beta chain sequence, with context. Its cognate antigen is unknown. The sample is drawn from a study of long-term antiretroviral therapy in people with HIV. Looking at the study overall: The earliest samples came about a decade before the 2015 immediate-ART recommendation. Study-wide results and caveats: Blood in the study was drawn between about 2004 and 2017, possibly under older ART regimens, which may be less effective than current ones. The study lacked data on ART adherence, viral resistance or therapy changes.

Each HIV-infected participant was given treatment in the United States. This CDR3 has 13 residues. Trimming stripped 3 bases from V and 3 bases from J, with 8 bases between. CDR1 is LNHDA, CDR2 SQIVND, per germline (reference sequence). Investigators performed immunoSEQ version v3.0 at survey level. The repertoire was sequenced with immunoSEQ multiplex PCR; TCRdb's copy has only in-frame clones and lacks some. The sample has about 35,000 clones; around 94% are singletons. The sequence derives from a woman between 50 and 59 years old with HIV. The sample consisted of unsorted PBMCs, taken 4.1 years after starting antiretroviral therapy. V and J are TRBV19 and TRBJ2-5, with D maybe TRBD1 (5 bases). The CDR3 reads CASSIGREETQYF. For the CDR3, the DNA is TGTGCCAGTAGTATCGGCAGGGAAGAGACCCAGTACTTC.